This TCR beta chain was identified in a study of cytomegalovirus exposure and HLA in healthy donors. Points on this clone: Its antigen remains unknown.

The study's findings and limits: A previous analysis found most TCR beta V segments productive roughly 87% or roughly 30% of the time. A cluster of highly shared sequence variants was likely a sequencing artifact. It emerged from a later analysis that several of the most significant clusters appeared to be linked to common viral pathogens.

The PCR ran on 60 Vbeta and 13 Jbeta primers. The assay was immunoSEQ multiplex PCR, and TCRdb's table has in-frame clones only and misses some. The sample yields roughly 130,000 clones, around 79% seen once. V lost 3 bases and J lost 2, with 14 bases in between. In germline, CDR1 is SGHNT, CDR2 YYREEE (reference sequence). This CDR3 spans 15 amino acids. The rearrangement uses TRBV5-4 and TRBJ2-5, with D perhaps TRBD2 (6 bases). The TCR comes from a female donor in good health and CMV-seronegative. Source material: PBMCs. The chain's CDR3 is CASSSRGGEQETQYF. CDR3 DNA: TGTGCCAGCAGCTCGAGGGGCGGGGAGCAAGAGACCCAGTACTTC.